The 12 T cell receptor beta chains listed next were all sequenced from one sample in a study of CD8 T cells in ankylosing spondylitis. General study findings and limits: Typical of ankylosing spondylitis blood, it appeared, was a TCR beta motif of eight highly homologous variants.

TCRdb re-called the 5' RACE reads through MiXCR, storing one row per CDR3 protein. The repertoire holds under 850,000 distinct CDR3 sequences, with under 20% as singletons. Which antigens these TCRs recognize remains unknown. Material: blood, either unsorted or a sorted T cell fraction (not recorded which). The receptors here all came from a male donor with ankylosing spondylitis.

This clonotype appeared a few times. V and J are TRBV4-2 and TRBJ2-1; D gene ambiguous. This CDR3 spans 14 amino acids. CDR1 and CDR2 from the germline V gene are LGHNA and YNFKEQ. Trimming cost V 0 bases and J 8 bases, with 11 bases left between them. The CDR3 region has the DNA TGTGCCAGCAGCCAAGAAATCGGCTCGGATGAGCAGTTCTTC. This sequence encodes CASSQEIGSDEQFF.

This chain connects TRBV30 to TRBJ2-5; D uncertain. CDR3 length equals 12 residues. The V gene's germline CDR1 is GTSNPN and CDR2 SVGIG (reference sequence). CDR3 sequence (DNA): TGTGCGTCCGAAGGGTTGGGAGAGACCCAGTACTTC. Its protein product is CASEGLGETQYF.

This clonotype was picked up a small number of times. The rearrangement uses TRBV4-1 and TRBJ2-7; TRBD2 aligns across 15 bases. The V gene end was trimmed by 2 bases and the J gene end by 4 bases; junction bases not matched to a gene: 3. The CDR3 length is 16 residues. Germline CDR1 and CDR2: MGHRA and YSYEKL. CDR3 coding DNA: TGCGCCAGCAGCCAAAGGGGACTAGCGGGGGGTTACGAGCAGTACTTC. This gives the protein CASSQRGLAGGYEQYF.

This clonotype was detected only a few times. The chain recombines TRBV4-1 with TRBJ2-1, with D hard to call. V dropped 1 base and J dropped 5 bases, with 9 bases sitting between them. Germline values: CDR1 MGHRA, CDR2 YSYEKL. This CDR3 has 14 amino acids. The CDR3 DNA reads TGCGCCAGCAGCCAAGGGGCTAGGAACAATGAGCAGTTCTTC. This gives the protein CASSQGARNNEQFF.

This clonotype was observed at least ten times. V and J are TRBV5-1 and TRBJ1-4; tentatively, D is TRBD1 (6 bases). The germline gives CDR1 SGHRS, CDR2 YFSETQ. The V and J ends lost 4 bases and 6 bases respectively, with 13 bases between them. This CDR3 has 14 amino acids. The DNA of the CDR3 is TGCGCCAGCAGCCGGGACATACGGGATGAAAAACTGTTTTTT. Residues: CASSRDIRDEKLFF.

The CDR3 sequence is CASSPISWDTGELFF. In DNA, the CDR3 is TGCGCCAGCAGCCCCATTAGCTGGGACACCGGGGAGCTGTTTTTT. The V gene is TRBV5-1, the J gene TRBJ2-2; D gene ambiguous. V gave up 4 bases and J gave up 3 bases, with 13 bases separating them. Germline CDR1 SGHRS, CDR2 YFSETQ. The CDR3 consists of 15 residues.

The chain links TRBV4-1 to TRBJ2-7, with D perhaps matching TRBD2 (6 bases). Trimming left V 2 bases short and J 1 base short, with 12 bases between. Germline CDR1 and CDR2: MGHRA and YSYEKL. This CDR3 has 15 amino acids. The CDR3 is CASSQQPGRSYEQYF. In DNA, the CDR3 is TGCGCCAGCAGCCAACAGCCAGGGAGGTCCTACGAGCAGTACTTC.

There are a few counts of this clonotype. Written as DNA, the CDR3 is TGTGCCAGCACAATAGGATGGAAGAACACTGAAGCTTTCTTT. Translating gives CASTIGWKNTEAFF. The rearrangement joins TRBV7-9 to TRBJ1-1; D not resolved. This CDR3 contains 14 residues. V dropped 7 bases and J dropped 1 base, with 13 bases sitting between them. Germline CDR1 SEHNR, CDR2 FQNEAQ (reference sequence).

The V and J genes are TRBV29-1 and TRBJ2-1; D unclear. Germline values: CDR1 SQVTM, CDR2 ANQGSEA. The CDR3 spans 14 residues. V was trimmed by 5 bases and J by 0 bases, leaving 11 bases between them. The CDR3 region has the DNA TGCAGCGTTCTTAGAGCCCTCTCCTACAATGAGCAGTTCTTC. This encodes CSVLRALSYNEQFF.

This clonotype was detected only a few times. V gene TRBV7-9 combines with J gene TRBJ2-7; D unclear. Trimming left V 4 bases short and J 3 bases short, with 10 bases between. The CDR3 runs 13 residues. Germline CDR1 is SEHNR and CDR2 is FQNEAQ (reference sequence). The chain's CDR3 is CASSSQTDYEQYF. CDR3 in DNA: TGTGCCAGCAGCTCCCAGACCGACTACGAGCAGTACTTC.

This clonotype was seen at least ten times. The gene calls are TRBV6-2 or TRBV6-3 and TRBJ2-7; D is perhaps TRBD1 or TRBD2 (5 bases each). Looked up from germline, CDR1 is MNHEY and CDR2 is SVGEGT. Trimming took 7 bases from V and 0 from J, leaving 7 bases between them. The length of the CDR3 is 12 residues. Here the CDR3 DNA reads TGTGCCAGCACCGGGACCTCCTACGAGCAGTACTTC. Residues: CASTGTSYEQYF.

This rearrangement joins TRBV2 to TRBJ1-4; 9 nucleotides agree with TRBD1. Germline CDR1 is SNHLY and CDR2 is FYNNEI. Trimming took 4 bases from V and 8 from J; bases not matched to a gene: 5. The CDR3 is 14 amino acids. CDR3 nucleotides: TGTGCCAGCAGTGGAACAGGGGGCTTGGAAAAACTGTTTTTT. This encodes CASSGTGGLEKLFF.